The present T cell receptor beta chain was sequenced within a study of post-analysis software for immune sequencing data. General study points: Compared with controls, patients had more of about 5 TRBV segments, including TRBV5-6, TRBV5-1 and TRBV20-1. Co-batched samples clustered tightly together by F measure.

cDNA libraries of TCR beta carried unique molecular identifiers. Each CDR3 protein is one row after TCRdb ran MiXCR on the PCR reads. The sample consists of 600,000 to 700,000 distinct CDR3 sequences, about 60% of them appearing once. CDR3 length: 15 residues. Germline CDR1 is SGHRS and CDR2 is YFSETQ. Trimming stripped 4 bases from V and 7 bases from J, with 18 bases between. This clonotype was recorded a few times. The antigen is unknown. This TCR came from a girl aged 2-10 years with multiple sclerosis. Sequenced: blood. V gene TRBV5-1 combines with J gene TRBJ2-1, with D possibly matching TRBD1 (5 bases). Here the CDR3 reads CASSPRQQGKNEQFF. Here the CDR3 DNA reads TGCGCCAGCAGCCCAAGGCAGCAGGGTAAGAATGAGCAGTTCTTC.